Sequencing of this T cell receptor (beta chain) was carried out in a study of T-cell reconstitution after alpha-beta-depleted transplantation in children. CDR1 is LGHDT, CDR2 YNNKEL, per germline (reference sequence). V lost 3 bases and J 3 bases, leaving 5 bases between the germline ends. This CDR3 spans 13 amino acids. This clonotype was observed a handful of times. The library targeted TCRbeta and was prepared with unique molecular identifiers. Each CDR3 protein is one row after TCRdb ran MiXCR on the PCR reads. Of 330,000 or so distinct CDR3 sequences listed, over 9% are singletons. The chain couples TRBV3-1 to TRBJ2-2; D is unresolved. The clonotype was recovered from a human donor who donated a stem cell graft to a child with acute lymphoblastic leukemia. This specimen consisted of PBMCs from the stem cell graft donor, obtained from the stem cell graft. The CDR3 bases are TGTGCCAGCAGCCATGAGTACACCGGGGAGCTGTTTTTT. Its protein is CASSHEYTGELFF.